The clone carrying this T cell receptor beta chain has ten or more counts. Its antigen is unidentified. Germline CDR1 is MNHNS and CDR2 is SASEGT. This CDR3 comprises 16 residues. V shed 1 base, J shed 0 bases, and the junction held 4 bases outside the gene matches. The data were obtained in a study of T cell repertoires in cytomegalovirus infection. Findings and limits, study-wide: Accumulated public TCR beta family frequency recognized individuals carrying CMV together with the relevant HLA.

MiXCR, run by TCRdb on the reads, gives a single entry per CDR3 protein. The table lists 95,000 to 150,000 distinct CDR3 sequences, over 30% of them singletons. The chain couples TRBV6-1 to TRBJ2-7, with 9 bases lining up with TRBD2. The sequence was obtained from a human donor in good health (CMV status not recorded). Some clones in this sample may be carry-over from other donors' samples. Material: CD8+ T cells from cultured PBMCs, obtained from culture after CMV antigen stimulation. The CDR3 protein is CASSEDAGGSSYEQYF. CDR3 nucleotides: TGTGCCAGCAGTGAAGATGCGGGGGGGAGCTCCTACGAGCAGTACTTC.